This T cell receptor (beta chain) was recovered during a study of cytomegalovirus exposure and HLA in healthy donors. Overall study results and limits: The CMV antigen specificity of three CMV-associated chains was confirmed through in vitro analysis.

Germline CDR1 and CDR2: MDHEN and SYDVKM. This CDR3 is 16 amino acids long. V lost 6 bases to trimming and J lost 2 bases; unmatched junction nucleotides: 10. Amplification used 60 Vbeta primers and 13 Jbeta primers. TCRdb's copy holds only in-frame clones and misses some; the assay was immunoSEQ multiplex PCR. The sample has around 130,000 clones; 80% are singletons. For this clone: Its antigen remains unidentified.

The chain recombines TRBV28 with TRBJ2-7; TRBD2 matches 10 bases. The receptor was isolated from a man aged 30 to 39 in good health and CMV-seronegative. The sequenced material came from PBMCs. CDR3 protein: CASSTSLAGGPYEQYF. In DNA form, the CDR3 reads TGTGCCAGCAGCACCTCCTTAGCGGGGGGTCCCTACGAGCAGTACTTC.